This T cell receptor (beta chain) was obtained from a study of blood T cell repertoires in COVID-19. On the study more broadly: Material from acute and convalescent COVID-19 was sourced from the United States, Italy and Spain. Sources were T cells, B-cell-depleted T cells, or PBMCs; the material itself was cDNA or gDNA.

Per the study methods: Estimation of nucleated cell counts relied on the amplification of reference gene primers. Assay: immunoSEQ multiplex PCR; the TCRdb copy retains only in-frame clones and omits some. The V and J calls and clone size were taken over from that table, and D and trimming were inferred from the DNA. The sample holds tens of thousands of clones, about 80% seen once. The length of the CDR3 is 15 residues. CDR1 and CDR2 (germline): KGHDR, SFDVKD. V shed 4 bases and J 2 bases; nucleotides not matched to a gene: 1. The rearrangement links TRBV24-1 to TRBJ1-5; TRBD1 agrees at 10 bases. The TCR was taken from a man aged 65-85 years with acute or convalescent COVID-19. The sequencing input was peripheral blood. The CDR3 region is CATSDGTGGNQPQHF. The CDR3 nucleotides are TGTGCCACCAGTGACGGGACAGGGGGCAATCAGCCCCAGCATTTT.